The rows below give T cell receptor beta chains drawn from one sample of a study of beta chain features in type 1 diabetes. Profiling relied on immunoSEQ multiplex PCR, and the TCRdb table lists in-frame clones only, not all of them. The repertoire holds around 300,000 clones, under 8.5% seen once, with roughly 0.94% in the top ten. Sequenced: central memory CD4+ T cells from blood. Receptors originate from a woman between 18 and 29 years old in good health. Each CDR3 is given with its conserved first and last residue. Fields, in order: CDR3 DNA, CDR3 protein, D gene, V gene, clone size, J gene. D genes are given only for firm matches. Some rows mark clone size as missing; the rest say once, few, many or name a class of expanded clone.

TGCGCCAGCAGCTTGGGGACACTAAATTCACCCCTCCACTTT	CASSLGTLNSPLHF	NA	TRBV5-1	NA	TRBJ1-6
TGTGCCAGCAGCTTAGTAGTGCAAGAGACCCAGTACTTC	CASSLVVQETQYF	NA	TRBV7-9	few	TRBJ2-5
TGTGCCAGCAGTATCACAGGGAGGAGTAGTGAGCAGTTCTTC	CASSITGRSSEQFF	NA	TRBV7-3	few	TRBJ2-1
TGTGCCAGCACCGGAGGAGGCCTCAGCACAGATACGCAGTATTTT	CASTGGGLSTDTQYF	NA	TRBV13	NA	TRBJ2-3
TGTGCCAGCAGCTTAAAGGACAGGGTCCGAGATACGCAGTATTTT	CASSLKDRVRDTQYF	TRBD1	TRBV7-3	few	TRBJ2-3
TGCAGCGTTTCGGATGGAAACACTGAAGCTTTCTTT	CSVSDGNTEAFF	NA	TRBV29-1	few	TRBJ1-1
TGTGCCAGCAGCTTAGTCGATTTGAGGGGGCGATCTGAAGCTTTCTTT	CASSLVDLRGRSEAFF	TRBD1	TRBV7-9	few	TRBJ1-1
TGTGCCAGCAGCGGGCCAACTGGGGCCAACGTCCTGACTTTC	CASSGPTGANVLTF	NA	TRBV9	many	TRBJ2-6
TGTGCCAGCAGCTTAGTGTCAGGGAAAGAGACCCAGTACTTC	CASSLVSGKETQYF	NA	TRBV7-3	few	TRBJ2-5
TGCGCCAGCAGCCAAGATCCGCGGGGGGGCTCGTACGAGCAGTACTTC	CASSQDPRGGSYEQYF	TRBD2	TRBV4-3	once	TRBJ2-7
TGTGCCAGTATAGGTGGGAACTATGGCTACACCTTC	CASIGGNYGYTF	NA	TRBV19	few	TRBJ1-2
TGTGCCAGTAAGGGTACCTACAATGAGCAGTTCTTC	CASKGTYNEQFF	NA	TRBV19	many	TRBJ2-1
TGTGCCAGCTCACGAGGGTCTAATGAAAAACTGTTTTTT	CASSRGSNEKLFF	NA	TRBV18	NA	TRBJ1-4
TGCGCCCGCAGCCGGGGGCAGGGAGGAGGGCAAGAGACCCAGTACTTC	CARSRGQGGGQETQYF	NA	TRBV5-1	few	TRBJ2-5
TGCGCCAGCAGCTTGGAATACCGGCAGGGCTACAATGAGCAGTTCTTC	CASSLEYRQGYNEQFF	NA	TRBV5-1	many	TRBJ2-1
TGTGCCAGCAGTTTGTCTTCCAGGGGTAACTATGGCTACACCTTC	CASSLSSRGNYGYTF	NA	TRBV28	NA	TRBJ1-2
TGTGCCAGCAGCGTAGCCACAGGGGAAGTTGGCTACACCTTC	CASSVATGEVGYTF	TRBD1	TRBV9	few	TRBJ1-2
TGTGCCAGCAGCCGGACTGTGAACACTGAAGCTTTCTTT	CASSRTVNTEAFF	NA	TRBV5-6	few	TRBJ1-1
TGTGCCAGCAGCAAATACCCTAGCGGGGGGCGCACAGATACGCAGTATTTT	CASSKYPSGGRTDTQYF	NA	TRBV21-1	many	TRBJ2-3
TGTGCCTGGTCAGGGGGCTCTGGGGCCAACGTCCTGACTTTC	CAWSGGSGANVLTF	TRBD1	TRBV30	few	TRBJ2-6
TGCGCCAGCAGCCAAGAGAAAAGGGCTTCGAACACCGGGGAGCTGTTTTTT	CASSQEKRASNTGELFF	NA	TRBV4-3	few	TRBJ2-2
TGCGCCAGCAGCCAGAACGGGATGAACACTGAAGCTTTCTTT	CASSQNGMNTEAFF	NA	TRBV5-1	NA	TRBJ1-1
TGTGCCAGCAGTTTGGCCGGGACTAGTGAAAACATTCAGTACTTC	CASSLAGTSENIQYF	TRBD2	TRBV27	NA	TRBJ2-4
TGTGCCAGCTCACCACTCTCCCAAGGAACAGATACGCAGTATTTT	CASSPLSQGTDTQYF	NA	TRBV18	NA	TRBJ2-3
TGTGCCTGGAGAGGGGGACAGGGAGTAGGTAATGAGCAGTTCTTC	CAWRGGQGVGNEQFF	TRBD1	TRBV30	NA	TRBJ2-1
TGTGCCATCAGTGAGATCGGGGCCTACGAGCAGTACTTC	CAISEIGAYEQYF	NA	TRBV10-3	NA	TRBJ2-7
TGTGCCAGCAGCTTGTCCCCGGGGGCTAGCACAGATACGCAGTATTTT	CASSLSPGASTDTQYF	NA	TRBV5-5	NA	TRBJ2-3
TGTGCCAGCAGTTTATTGCTCGGGACAGGGGAGAGGGATACGCAGTATTTT	CASSLLLGTGERDTQYF	TRBD1	TRBV27	many	TRBJ2-3
TGTGCCAGCAGTTCGGACGGTAGTCAGCCCCAGCATTTT	CASSSDGSQPQHF	NA	TRBV6-6	NA	TRBJ1-5
TGTGCCAGCAGTTCACGAGGACTAGCGGCCAGGTACTACGAGCAGTACTTC	CASSSRGLAARYYEQYF	TRBD2	TRBV5-8	NA	TRBJ2-7
TGTGCCAGCAGCTTAGGAATCACAGACTATGGCTACACCTTC	CASSLGITDYGYTF	NA	TRBV7-8	few	TRBJ1-2
TGTGCCAGCACAGGGTTCCGCAACACTGAAGCTTTCTTT	CASTGFRNTEAFF	NA	TRBV25-1	few	TRBJ1-1
TGTGCCAACAGTGGAGGACTGGGGTACCAAGAGACCCAGTACTTC	CANSGGLGYQETQYF	NA	TRBV25-1	NA	TRBJ2-5
TGTGCCACCAGCAGAGCTAGCGGGAGAGACCATGAGCAGTTCTTC	CATSRASGRDHEQFF	TRBD2	TRBV15	NA	TRBJ2-1
TGTGCCAGCAGCGAAAGACAGAATACAGATACGCAGTATTTT	CASSERQNTDTQYF	NA	TRBV11-2	NA	TRBJ2-3
TGCGCCAGCAGCCTTTCAGCGGGAGGGCCCGCCTACGAGCAGTACTTC	CASSLSAGGPAYEQYF	TRBD2	TRBV4-3	few	TRBJ2-7
TGCGCCAGCAGCCCCGACAGTGGCCATTGGGAGACCCAGTACTTC	CASSPDSGHWETQYF	NA	TRBV4-1	few	TRBJ2-5
TGTGCCAGCAGCGCGACTAGCGGGGGAATAGATACGCAGTATTTT	CASSATSGGIDTQYF	TRBD2	TRBV9	many	TRBJ2-3
TGCGCCAGCAGTCGATGTGACGTTTCCCAAGGCGGGGAGCTGTTTTTT	CASSRCDVSQGGELFF	NA	TRBV23-1	many	TRBJ2-2
TGTGCCAGCAGCTTGCCAGGGTCAAACGGGGCCAACGTCCTGACTTTC	CASSLPGSNGANVLTF	NA	TRBV5-6	many	TRBJ2-6
TGCGCCAGCAGCTTGGGGGGGAGCTCCAACTATGAGCAGTTCTTC	CASSLGGSSNYEQFF	NA	TRBV5-1	NA	TRBJ2-1